A selection of T cell receptor beta chains follows, all from one sample in a study of T cell responses to AZD1222 COVID-19 vaccine. TCRdb's copy holds only in-frame clones and misses some; the assay was immunoSEQ multiplex PCR. The sample carries about 150,000 clones, approximately 94% recorded once. The sequencing here drew on peripheral blood, taken on day 0 of AZD1222 vaccination. All receptors derive from an adult in good health. Both conserved end residues are part of each CDR3. The D gene is left open where the match is weak. Part of the rows lack a size; the others show once, few, many or a class for expanded clones.

TRBV19	once	TRBJ2-1	TRBD2	CASSRTSGSEQFF	TGTGCCAGTAGTCGAACTAGCGGGAGTGAGCAGTTCTTC
TRBV27	.	TRBJ2-3	.	CASRWGSRTDTQYF	TGTGCCAGCAGATGGGGCAGCCGCACAGATACGCAGTATTTT
TRBV7-9	.	TRBJ1-4	.	CASSSDNTNEKLFF	TGTGCCAGCAGCTCGGACAACACTAATGAAAAACTGTTTTTT
TRBV6-5	.	TRBJ2-3	TRBD2	CASTPGLAGADTQYF	TGTGCCAGCACTCCGGGACTAGCGGGAGCAGATACGCAGTATTTT
TRBV18	once	TRBJ1-2	.	CASSPGEEGYTF	TGTGCCAGCTCACCGGGGGAAGAGGGCTACACCTTC
TRBV2	.	TRBJ2-1	.	CASSLYNEQFF	TGTGCCAGCAGTCTATACAATGAGCAGTTCTTC
TRBV3-1/TRBV3-2	few	TRBJ2-7	TRBD2	CASSLAGTYEQYF	TGTGCCAGCAGTCTAGCGGGAACCTACGAGCAGTACTTC
TRBV19	.	TRBJ1-5	.	CASSIGRVYSNQPQHF	TGTGCCAGTAGTATAGGCCGGGTATATAGCAATCAGCCCCAGCATTTT
TRBV30	.	TRBJ2-1	.	CAWRTGGLSYNEQFF	TGTGCCTGGAGGACTGGGGGGCTCTCCTACAATGAGCAGTTCTTC
TRBV7-2	.	TRBJ2-7	TRBD1	CASSLQKGGTGTRLKQYF	TGTGCCAGCAGCCTACAGAAGGGGGGGACAGGGACCAGACTAAAGCAGTACTTC
TRBV5-4	once	TRBJ2-2	.	CASSGRGSSQNTGELFF	TGTGCCAGCAGCGGTCGTGGCAGCAGCCAGAACACCGGGGAGCTGTTTTTT